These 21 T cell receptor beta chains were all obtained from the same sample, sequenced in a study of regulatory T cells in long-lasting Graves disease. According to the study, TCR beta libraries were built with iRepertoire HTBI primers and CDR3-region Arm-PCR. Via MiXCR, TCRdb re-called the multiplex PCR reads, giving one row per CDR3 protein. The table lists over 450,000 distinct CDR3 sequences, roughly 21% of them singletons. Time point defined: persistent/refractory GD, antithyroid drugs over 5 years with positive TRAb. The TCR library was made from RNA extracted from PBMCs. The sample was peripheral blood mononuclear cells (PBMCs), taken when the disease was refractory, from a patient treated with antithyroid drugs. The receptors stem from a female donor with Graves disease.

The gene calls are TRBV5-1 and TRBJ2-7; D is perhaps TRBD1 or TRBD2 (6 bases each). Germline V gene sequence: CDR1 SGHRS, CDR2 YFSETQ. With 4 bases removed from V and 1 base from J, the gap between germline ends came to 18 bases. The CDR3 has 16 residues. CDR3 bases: TGCGCCAGCAGCGACCCGGGGGCCGAGCGATCCTACGAGCAGTACTTC. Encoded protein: CASSDPGAERSYEQYF.

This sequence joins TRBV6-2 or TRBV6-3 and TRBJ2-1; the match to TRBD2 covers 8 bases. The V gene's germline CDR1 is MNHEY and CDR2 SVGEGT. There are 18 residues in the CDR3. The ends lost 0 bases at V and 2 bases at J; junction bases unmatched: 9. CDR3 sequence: CASSYSGPGRATYNEQFF. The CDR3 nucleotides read TGTGCCAGCAGTTACTCGGGCCCCGGGAGGGCGACCTACAATGAGCAGTTCTTC.

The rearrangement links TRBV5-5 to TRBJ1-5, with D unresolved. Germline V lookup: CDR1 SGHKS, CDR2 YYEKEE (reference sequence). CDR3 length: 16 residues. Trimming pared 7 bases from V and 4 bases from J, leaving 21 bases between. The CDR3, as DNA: TGTGCCAGCTCACACGGCCCGCCAGCTAATAATCAGCCCCAGCATTTT. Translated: CASSHGPPANNQPQHF.

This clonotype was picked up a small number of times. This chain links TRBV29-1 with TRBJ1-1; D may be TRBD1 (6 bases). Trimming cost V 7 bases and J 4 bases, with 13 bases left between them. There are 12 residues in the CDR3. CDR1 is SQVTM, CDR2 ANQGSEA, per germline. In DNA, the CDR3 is TGCAGCGCCCAGGACAGCTTCACTGAAGCTTTCTTT. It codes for CSAQDSFTEAFF.

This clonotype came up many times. CDR3 DNA sequence: TGTGCCAGCAGTGAGTGGCAGGGGCTCACTGAAGCTTTCTTT. Its protein product is CASSEWQGLTEAFF. V is TRBV2 and J is TRBJ1-1; weak D call: TRBD1 (6 bases). CDR3 length: 14 residues. Looked up from germline, CDR1 is SNHLY and CDR2 is FYNNEI. With 3 bases removed from V and 4 bases from J, the gap between germline ends came to 12 bases.

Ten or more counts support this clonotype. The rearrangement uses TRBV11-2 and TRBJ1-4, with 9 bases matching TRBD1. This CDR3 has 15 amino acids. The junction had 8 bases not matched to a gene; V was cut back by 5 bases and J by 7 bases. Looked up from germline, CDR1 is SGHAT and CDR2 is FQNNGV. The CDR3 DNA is TGTGCCAGCAGCGATAACAGGGGGCCGGTTGAAAAACTGTTTTTT. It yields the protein CASSDNRGPVEKLFF.

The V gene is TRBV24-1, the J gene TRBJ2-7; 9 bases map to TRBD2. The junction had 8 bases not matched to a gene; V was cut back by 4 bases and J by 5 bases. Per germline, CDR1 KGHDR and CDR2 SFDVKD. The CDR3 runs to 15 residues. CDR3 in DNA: TGTGCCACCAGTGACTCTAGCGGGATCAGTAACGAGCAGTACTTC. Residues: CATSDSSGISNEQYF.

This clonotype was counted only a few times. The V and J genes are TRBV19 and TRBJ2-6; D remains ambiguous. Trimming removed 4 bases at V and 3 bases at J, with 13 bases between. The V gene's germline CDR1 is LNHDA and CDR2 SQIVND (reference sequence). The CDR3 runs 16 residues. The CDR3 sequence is CASSTLGSNGANVLTF. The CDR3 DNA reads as TGTGCCAGTAGTACCCTGGGAAGCAATGGGGCCAACGTCCTGACTTTC.

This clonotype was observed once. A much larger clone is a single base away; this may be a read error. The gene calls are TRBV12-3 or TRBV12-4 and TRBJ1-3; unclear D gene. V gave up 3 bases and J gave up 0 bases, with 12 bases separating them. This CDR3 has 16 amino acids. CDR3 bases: TGTGCCAGCAGTTTCGGGTTCAGAGTCTCTGGAAACACCATATATTTT. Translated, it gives CASSFGFRVSGNTIYF.

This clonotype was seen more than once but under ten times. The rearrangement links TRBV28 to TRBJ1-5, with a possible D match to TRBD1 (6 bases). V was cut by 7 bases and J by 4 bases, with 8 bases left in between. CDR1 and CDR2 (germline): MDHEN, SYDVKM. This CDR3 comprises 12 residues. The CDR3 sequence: CASTGTNQPQHF. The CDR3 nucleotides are TGTGCCAGCACCGGGACAAATCAGCCCCAGCATTTT.

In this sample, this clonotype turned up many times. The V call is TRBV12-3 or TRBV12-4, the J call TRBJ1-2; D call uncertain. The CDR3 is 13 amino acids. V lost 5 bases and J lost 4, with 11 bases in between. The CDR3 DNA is TGTGCCAGCAGTCCCTCCAACTTCTATGGCTACACCTTC. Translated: CASSPSNFYGYTF.

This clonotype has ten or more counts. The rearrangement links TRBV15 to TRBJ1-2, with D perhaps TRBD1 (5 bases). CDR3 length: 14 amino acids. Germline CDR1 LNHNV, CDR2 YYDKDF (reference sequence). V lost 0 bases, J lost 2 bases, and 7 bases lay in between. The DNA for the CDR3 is TGTGCCACCAGCAGAGATTGGACAAACTATGGCTACACCTTC. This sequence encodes CATSRDWTNYGYTF.

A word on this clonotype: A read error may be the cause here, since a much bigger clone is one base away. The CDR3 is CASSGRGKVYEQYV. The CDR3 bases are TGTGCCAGCTCCGGCAGGGGGAAAGTCTACGAGCAGTACGTC. The gene calls are TRBV2 and TRBJ2-7; TRBD1 matches 7 bases. Trimming at V came to 8 bases and at J to 3 bases, leaving 10 bases not matched to a gene. Germline V CDR1 and CDR2: SNHLY, FYNNEI. This CDR3 is 14 amino acids long.

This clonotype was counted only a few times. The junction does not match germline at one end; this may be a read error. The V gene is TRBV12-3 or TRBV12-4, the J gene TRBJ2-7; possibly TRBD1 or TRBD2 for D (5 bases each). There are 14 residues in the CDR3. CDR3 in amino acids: CAGSSRGVTYEQYF. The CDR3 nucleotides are TGTGCCGGCAGCTCCCGAGGGGTTACCTACGAGCAGTACTTC.

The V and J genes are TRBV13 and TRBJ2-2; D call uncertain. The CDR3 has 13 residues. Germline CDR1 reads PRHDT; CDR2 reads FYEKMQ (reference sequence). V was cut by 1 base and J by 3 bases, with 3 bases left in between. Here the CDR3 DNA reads TGTGCCAGCAGCTTAGACGACACCGGGGAGCTGTTTTTT. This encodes CASSLDDTGELFF.

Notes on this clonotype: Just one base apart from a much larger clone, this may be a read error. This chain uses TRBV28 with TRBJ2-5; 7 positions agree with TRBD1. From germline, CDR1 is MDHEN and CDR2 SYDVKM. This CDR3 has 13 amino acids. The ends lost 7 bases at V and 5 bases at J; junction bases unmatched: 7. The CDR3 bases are TGTGCCAGCAATCGTCCGGGACAGGAGACCCAGTACTTC. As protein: CASNRPGQETQYF.

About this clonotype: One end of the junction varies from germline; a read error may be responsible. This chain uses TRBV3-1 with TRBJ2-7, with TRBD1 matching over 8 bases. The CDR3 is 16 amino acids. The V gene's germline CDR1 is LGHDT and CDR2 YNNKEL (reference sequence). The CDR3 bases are TGTGCCAGCAGTCAAGGAAGGCGACAGGGGTCTGCTGAGCAGTACTTC. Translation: CASSQGRRQGSAEQYF.

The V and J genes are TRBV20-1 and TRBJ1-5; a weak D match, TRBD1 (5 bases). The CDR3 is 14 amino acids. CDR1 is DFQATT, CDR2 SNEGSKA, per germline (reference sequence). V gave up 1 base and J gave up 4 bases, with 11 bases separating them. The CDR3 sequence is CSARGQQGNQPQHF. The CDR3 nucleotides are TGCAGTGCTAGAGGACAGCAGGGAAATCAGCCCCAGCATTTT.

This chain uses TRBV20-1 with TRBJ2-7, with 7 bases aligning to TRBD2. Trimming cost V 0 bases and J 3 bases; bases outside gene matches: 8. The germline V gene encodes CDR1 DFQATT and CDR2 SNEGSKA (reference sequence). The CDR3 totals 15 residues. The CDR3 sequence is CSARDEGGRVYEQYF. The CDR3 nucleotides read TGCAGTGCTAGAGATGAGGGCGGGAGAGTCTACGAGCAGTACTTC.

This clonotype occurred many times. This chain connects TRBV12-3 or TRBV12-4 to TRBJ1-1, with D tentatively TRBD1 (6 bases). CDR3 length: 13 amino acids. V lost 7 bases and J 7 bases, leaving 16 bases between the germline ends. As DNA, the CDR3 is TGTGCCAGCACTTACGGACAGCTGATTGAAGCTTTCTTT. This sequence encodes CASTYGQLIEAFF.

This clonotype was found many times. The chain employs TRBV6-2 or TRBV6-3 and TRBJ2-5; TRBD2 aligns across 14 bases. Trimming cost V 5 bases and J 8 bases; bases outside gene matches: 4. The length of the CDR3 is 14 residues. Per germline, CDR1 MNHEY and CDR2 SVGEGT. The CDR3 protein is CASSLGLAGGTQYF. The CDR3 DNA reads TGTGCCAGCAGTCTCGGACTAGCGGGAGGAACCCAGTACTTC.